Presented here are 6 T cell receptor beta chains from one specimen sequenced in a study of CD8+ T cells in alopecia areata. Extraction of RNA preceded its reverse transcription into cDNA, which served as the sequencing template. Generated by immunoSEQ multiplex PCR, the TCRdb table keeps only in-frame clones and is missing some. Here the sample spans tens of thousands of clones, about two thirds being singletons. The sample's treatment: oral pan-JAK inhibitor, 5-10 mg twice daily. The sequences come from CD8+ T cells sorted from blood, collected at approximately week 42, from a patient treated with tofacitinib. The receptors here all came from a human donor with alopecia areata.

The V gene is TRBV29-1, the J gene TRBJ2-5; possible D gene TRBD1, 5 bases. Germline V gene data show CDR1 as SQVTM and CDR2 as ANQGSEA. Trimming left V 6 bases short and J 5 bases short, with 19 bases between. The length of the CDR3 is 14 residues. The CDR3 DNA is TGCAGCGTCCGAGAAAGGGGAAGAAGGGAGACCCAGTACTTC. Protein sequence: CSVRERGRRETQYF. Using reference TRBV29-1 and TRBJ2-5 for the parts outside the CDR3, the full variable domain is SAVISQKPSRDICQRGTSLTIQCQVDSQVTMMFWYRQQPGQSLTLIATANQGSEATYESGFVIDKFPISRPNLTFSTLTVSNMSPEDSSIYLCSVRERGRRETQYFGPGTRLLVL.

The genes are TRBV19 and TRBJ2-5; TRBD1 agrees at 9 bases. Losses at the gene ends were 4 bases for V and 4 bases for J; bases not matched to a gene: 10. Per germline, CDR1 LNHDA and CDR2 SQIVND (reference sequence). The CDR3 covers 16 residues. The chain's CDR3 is CASSTADRGIAETQYF. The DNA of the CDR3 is TGTGCCAGTAGTACCGCGGACAGGGGTATAGCAGAGACCCAGTACTTC.

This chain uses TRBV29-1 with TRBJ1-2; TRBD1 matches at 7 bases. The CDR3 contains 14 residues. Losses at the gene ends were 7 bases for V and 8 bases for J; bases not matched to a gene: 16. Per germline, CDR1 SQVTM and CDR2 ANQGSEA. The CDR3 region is CSAETGKSRYGYTF. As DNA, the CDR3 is TGCAGCGCCGAGACAGGGAAAAGTCGTTACGGCTACACCTTC.

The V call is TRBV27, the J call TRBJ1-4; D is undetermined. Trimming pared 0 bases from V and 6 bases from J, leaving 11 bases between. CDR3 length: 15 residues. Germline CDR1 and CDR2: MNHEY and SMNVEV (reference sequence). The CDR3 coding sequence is TGTGCCAGCAGTTTATCGGAGGGATCGGATGAAAAACTGTTTTTT. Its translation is CASSLSEGSDEKLFF.

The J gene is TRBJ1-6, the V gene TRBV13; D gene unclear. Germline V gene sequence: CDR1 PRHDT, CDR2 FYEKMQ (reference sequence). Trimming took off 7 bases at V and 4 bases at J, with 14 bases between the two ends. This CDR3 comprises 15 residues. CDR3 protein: CASTERMLYNSPLHF. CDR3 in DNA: TGTGCCAGCACCGAAAGGATGCTGTATAATTCACCCCTCCACTTT.

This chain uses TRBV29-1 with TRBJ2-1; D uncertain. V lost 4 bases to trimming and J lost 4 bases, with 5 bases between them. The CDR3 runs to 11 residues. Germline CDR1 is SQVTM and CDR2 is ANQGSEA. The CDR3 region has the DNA TGCAGCGTTGTTCGGTACAATGAGCAGTTCTTC. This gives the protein CSVVRYNEQFF.